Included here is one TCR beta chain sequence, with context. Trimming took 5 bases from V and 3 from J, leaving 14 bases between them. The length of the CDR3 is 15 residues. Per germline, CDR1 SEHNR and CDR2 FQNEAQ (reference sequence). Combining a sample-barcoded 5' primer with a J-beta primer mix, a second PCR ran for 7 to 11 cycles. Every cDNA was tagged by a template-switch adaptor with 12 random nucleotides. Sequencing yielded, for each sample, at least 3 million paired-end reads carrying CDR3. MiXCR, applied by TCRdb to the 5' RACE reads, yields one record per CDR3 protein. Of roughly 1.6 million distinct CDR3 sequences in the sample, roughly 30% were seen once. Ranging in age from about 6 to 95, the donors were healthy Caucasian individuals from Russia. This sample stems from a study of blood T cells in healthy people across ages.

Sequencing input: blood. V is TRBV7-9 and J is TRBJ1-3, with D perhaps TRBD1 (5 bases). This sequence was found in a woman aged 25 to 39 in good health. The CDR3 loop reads CASSPSGGIGNTIYF. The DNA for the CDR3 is TGTGCCAGCAGCCCCAGCGGGGGAATTGGAAACACCATATATTTT.